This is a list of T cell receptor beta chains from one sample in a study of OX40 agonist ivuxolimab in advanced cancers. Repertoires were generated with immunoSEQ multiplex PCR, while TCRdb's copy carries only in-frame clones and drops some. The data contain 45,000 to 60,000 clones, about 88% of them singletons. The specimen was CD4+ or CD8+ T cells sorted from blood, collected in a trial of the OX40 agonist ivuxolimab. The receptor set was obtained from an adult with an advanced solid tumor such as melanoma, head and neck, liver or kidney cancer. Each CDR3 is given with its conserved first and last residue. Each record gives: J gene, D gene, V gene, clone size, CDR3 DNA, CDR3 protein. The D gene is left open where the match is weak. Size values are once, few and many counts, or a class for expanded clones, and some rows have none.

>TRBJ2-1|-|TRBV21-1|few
TGTGCCAGCAGCAGTGTAGGTGGGGGGTTGGTTTACAATGAGCAGTTCTTC
CASSSVGGGLVYNEQFF
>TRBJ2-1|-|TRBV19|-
TGTGCCAGTAGTATAGGTTTTAGCTCCTACAATGAGCAGTTCTTC
CASSIGFSSYNEQFF
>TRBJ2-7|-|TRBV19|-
TGTGCCAGTAGTATAGGGGCAGGGACGGTCAACGAGCAGTACTTC
CASSIGAGTVNEQYF
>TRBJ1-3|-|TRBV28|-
TGTGCCAGCACCTACTCCAGCGGCCGCTCTGGAAACACCATATATTTT
CASTYSSGRSGNTIYF
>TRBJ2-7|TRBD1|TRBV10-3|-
TGTGCCATCAGTGAAACCAGGGGGCATCCTAACGAGCAGTACTTC
CAISETRGHPNEQYF
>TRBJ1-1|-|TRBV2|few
TGTGCCAGCAGGTACACTGAAGCTTTCTTT
CASRYTEAFF
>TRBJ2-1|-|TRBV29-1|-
TGCAGCGTTCTTCCTGGGCGGCGGAGCTCCTACAATGAGCAGTTCTTC
CSVLPGRRSSYNEQFF
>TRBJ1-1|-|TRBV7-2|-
TGTGCCAGCAGCGGGCGGACGGCACACCAAGCTTTCTTT
CASSGRTAHQAFF
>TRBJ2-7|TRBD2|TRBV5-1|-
TGCGCCAGCAGGAGGACTAGCGTTACCTACGAGCAGTACTTC
CASRRTSVTYEQYF
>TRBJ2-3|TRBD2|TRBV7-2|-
TGTGCCAGCAGACTTTTTAGCGGGACCGTAGATACGCAGTATTTT
CASRLFSGTVDTQYF
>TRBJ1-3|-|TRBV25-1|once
TGTGCCAGCAGTGACAACAGGGACCCAAACACCATATATTTT
CASSDNRDPNTIYF
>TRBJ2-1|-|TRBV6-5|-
TGTGCCAGCAGTTACTCCTTAGCCGCGGTATATGAGCAGTTCTTC
CASSYSLAAVYEQFF
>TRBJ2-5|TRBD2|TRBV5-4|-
TGTGCCAGCTCCAGCGGGAGTGGAGAGACCCAGTACTTC
CASSSGSGETQYF
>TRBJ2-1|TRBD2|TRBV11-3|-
TGTGCCAGCAGCCTCGGGACTAGCGGAAATGAGCAGTTCTTC
CASSLGTSGNEQFF
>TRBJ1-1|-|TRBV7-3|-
TGTGCCAGCAGGGAGGAGCCGGACGGACGGAGTTTGGAAGCTTTCTTT
CASREEPDGRSLEAFF
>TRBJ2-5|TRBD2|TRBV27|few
TGTGCCAGCCGTACCTTAGCGGGCAGGGAGACCCAGTACTTC
CASRTLAGRETQYF
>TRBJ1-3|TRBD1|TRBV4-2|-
TGTGCCAGCAGCGTAAAAGGACAGGGGGTATCTGGAAACACCATATATTTT
CASSVKGQGVSGNTIYF
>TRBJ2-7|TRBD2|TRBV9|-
TGTGCCAGCAGCGTGGCTAGCGGGAGTTCCCACGAGCAGTACTTC
CASSVASGSSHEQYF
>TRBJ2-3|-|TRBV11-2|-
TGTGCCAGCAGCCCGCGGGGCGGGGGCCATACTAGCACAGATACGCAGTATTTT
CASSPRGGGHTSTDTQYF
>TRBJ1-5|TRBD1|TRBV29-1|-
TGCAGCGTCAGAGGGACAGGGTTCGATCAGCCCCAGCATTTT
CSVRGTGFDQPQHF
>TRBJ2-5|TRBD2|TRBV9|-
TGTGCCAGCAGCTCCGGGACTAGCGGGAGCGCGGGTGGAGAGACCCAGTACTTC
CASSSGTSGSAGGETQYF
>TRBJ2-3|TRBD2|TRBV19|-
TGTGCCAGTAGCACAGCAAGGACTAGCGGCACAGATACGCAGTATTTT
CASSTARTSGTDTQYF
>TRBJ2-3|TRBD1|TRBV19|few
TGTGCCAGTAGTATAGACCCCTATAGGACAGGGGGTCTAGATACGCAGTATTTT
CASSIDPYRTGGLDTQYF
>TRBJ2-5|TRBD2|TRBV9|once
TGTGCCAGCAGCGCCCGCCCAGTAGCGGGAGGGTTGGAGACCCAGTACTTC
CASSARPVAGGLETQYF
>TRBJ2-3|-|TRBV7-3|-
TGTGCCAGCAGCGCCCGGACTGGGAAAGATACGCAGTATTTT
CASSARTGKDTQYF
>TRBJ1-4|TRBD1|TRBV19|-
TGTGCCAGTAGCGAGACAGGGTACTCTAATGAAAAACTGTTTTTT
CASSETGYSNEKLFF
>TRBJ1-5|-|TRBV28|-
TGTGCCAGCAGTTTAGGGGTTGGCAATCAGCCCCAGCATTTT
CASSLGVGNQPQHF
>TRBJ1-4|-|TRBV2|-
TGTGCCAGCAGAAGGAGGTCAGGGACTGAAAAACTGTTTTTT
CASRRRSGTEKLFF
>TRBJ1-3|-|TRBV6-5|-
TGTGCCAGCAGGGAACAGGGTCACTCTGGAAACACCATATATTTT
CASREQGHSGNTIYF
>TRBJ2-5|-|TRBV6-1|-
TGTGCCAGCAGTAGGACTACCAAAAGGGAGACCCAGTACTTC
CASSRTTKRETQYF
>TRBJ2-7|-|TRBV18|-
TGTGCCAGCTCACCTGCCAGCGACTACGAGCAGTACTTC
CASSPASDYEQYF
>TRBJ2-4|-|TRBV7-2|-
TGTGCCAGCAGCCCACAAACGAGGGAGGGGGGTACCAAAAACATTCAGTACTTC
CASSPQTREGGTKNIQYF
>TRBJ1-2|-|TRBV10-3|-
TGTGCCATCAGTGAAATCCCTGCCCGACCCTCCGATGGCTACACCTTC
CAISEIPARPSDGYTF
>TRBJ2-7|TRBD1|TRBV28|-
TGTGCCAGCAGTTTATGGAGACAGGGGGGCTACGAGCAGTACTTC
CASSLWRQGGYEQYF
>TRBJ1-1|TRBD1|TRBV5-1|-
TGCGCCAGCAGCGACTCAGGGGGCGCGGGTACTGAAGCTTTCTTT
CASSDSGGAGTEAFF
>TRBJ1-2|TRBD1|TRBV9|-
TGTGCCAGCAGCGTTGACAGGGACTATGGCTACACCTTC
CASSVDRDYGYTF
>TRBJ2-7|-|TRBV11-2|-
TGTGCCAGCAGCTTGGGGGATGTTACCGAGCAGTACTTC
CASSLGDVTEQYF
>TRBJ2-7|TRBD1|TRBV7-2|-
TGTGCCAGCAGCCAAGACAGGGTTAAGGCCTACGAGCAGTACTTC
CASSQDRVKAYEQYF
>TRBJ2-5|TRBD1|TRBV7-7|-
TGTGCCAGCGCTACGGGACAGGGTGGGGAGACCCAGTACTTC
CASATGQGGETQYF
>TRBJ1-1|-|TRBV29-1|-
TGCAGCGTTGCCGAGGGCGGGTCAGGGACCACTGAAGCTTTCTTT
CSVAEGGSGTTEAFF
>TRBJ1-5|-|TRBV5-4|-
TGTGCCAGCAGCCCTGACAGGAATCAGCCCCAGCATTTT
CASSPDRNQPQHF
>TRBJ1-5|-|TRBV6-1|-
TGTGCCAGCAGTGAGAGAGGGGCACAGCATTTT
CASSERGAQHF
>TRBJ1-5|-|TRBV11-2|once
TGTGCCAGCAGGTCAGGCGGACAGCCCCAGCATTTT
CASRSGGQPQHF
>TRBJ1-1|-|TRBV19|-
TGTGCCAGTAGTAAAAGCACGCCTCACACTGAAGCTTTCTTT
CASSKSTPHTEAFF
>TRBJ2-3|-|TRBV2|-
TGTGCCAGCAGACCCACTGGAGATACGCAGTATTTT
CASRPTGDTQYF